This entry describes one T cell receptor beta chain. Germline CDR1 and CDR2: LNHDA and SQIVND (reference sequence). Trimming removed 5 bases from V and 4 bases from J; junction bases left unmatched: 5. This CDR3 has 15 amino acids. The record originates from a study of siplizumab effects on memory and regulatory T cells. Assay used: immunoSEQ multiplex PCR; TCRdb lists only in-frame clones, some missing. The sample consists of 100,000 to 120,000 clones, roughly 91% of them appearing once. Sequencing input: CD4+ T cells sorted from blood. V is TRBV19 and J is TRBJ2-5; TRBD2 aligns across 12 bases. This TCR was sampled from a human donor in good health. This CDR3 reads CASSELAGGRETQYF. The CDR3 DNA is TGTGCCAGTAGTGAACTAGCGGGGGGCCGAGAGACCCAGTACTTC. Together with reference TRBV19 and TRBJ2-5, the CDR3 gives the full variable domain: DGGITQSPKYLFRKEGQNVTLSCEQNLNHDAMYWYRQDPGQGLRLIYYSQIVNDFQKGDIAEGYSVSREKKESFPLTVTSAQKNPTAFYLCASSELAGGRETQYFGPGTRLLVL.